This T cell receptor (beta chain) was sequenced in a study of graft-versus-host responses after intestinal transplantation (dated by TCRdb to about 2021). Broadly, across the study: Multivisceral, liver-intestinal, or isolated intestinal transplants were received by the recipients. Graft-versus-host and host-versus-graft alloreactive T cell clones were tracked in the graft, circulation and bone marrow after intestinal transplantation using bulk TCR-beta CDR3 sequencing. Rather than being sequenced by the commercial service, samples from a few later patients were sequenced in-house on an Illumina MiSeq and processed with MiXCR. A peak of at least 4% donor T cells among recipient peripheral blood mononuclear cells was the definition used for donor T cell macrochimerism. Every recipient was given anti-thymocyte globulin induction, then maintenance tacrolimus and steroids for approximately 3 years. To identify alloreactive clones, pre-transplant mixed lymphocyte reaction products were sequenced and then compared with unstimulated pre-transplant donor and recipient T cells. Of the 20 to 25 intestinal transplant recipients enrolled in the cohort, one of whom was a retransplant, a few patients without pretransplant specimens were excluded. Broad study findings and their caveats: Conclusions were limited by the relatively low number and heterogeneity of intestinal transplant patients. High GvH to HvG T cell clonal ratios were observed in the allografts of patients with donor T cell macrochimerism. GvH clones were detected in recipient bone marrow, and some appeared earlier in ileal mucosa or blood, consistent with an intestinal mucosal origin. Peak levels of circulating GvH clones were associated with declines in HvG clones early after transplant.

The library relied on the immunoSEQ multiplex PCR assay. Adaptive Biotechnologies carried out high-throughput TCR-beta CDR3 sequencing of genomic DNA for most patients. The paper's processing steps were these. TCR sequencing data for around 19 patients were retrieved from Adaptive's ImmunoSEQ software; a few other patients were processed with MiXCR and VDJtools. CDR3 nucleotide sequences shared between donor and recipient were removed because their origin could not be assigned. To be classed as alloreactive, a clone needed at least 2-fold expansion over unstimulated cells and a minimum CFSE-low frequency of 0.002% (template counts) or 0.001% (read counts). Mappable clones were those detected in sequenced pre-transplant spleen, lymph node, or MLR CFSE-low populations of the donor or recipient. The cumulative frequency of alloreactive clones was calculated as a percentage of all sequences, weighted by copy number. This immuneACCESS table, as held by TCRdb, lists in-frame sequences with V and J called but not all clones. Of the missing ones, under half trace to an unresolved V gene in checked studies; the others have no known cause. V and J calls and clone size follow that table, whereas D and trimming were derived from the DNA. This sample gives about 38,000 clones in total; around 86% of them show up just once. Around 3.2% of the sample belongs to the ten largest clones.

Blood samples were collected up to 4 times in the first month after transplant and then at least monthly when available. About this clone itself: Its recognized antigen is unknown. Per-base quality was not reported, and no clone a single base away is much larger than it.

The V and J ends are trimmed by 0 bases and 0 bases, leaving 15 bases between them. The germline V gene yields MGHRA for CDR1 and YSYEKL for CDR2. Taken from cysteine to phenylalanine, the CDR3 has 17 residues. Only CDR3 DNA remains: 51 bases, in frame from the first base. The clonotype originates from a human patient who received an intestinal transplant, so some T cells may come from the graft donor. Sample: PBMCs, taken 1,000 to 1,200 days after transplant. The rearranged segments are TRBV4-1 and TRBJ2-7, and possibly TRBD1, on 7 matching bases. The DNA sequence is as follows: TGCGCCAGCAGCCAAGAAGGGCCAGGGGGGCTCTCCTACGAGCAGTACTTC. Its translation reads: CASSQEGPGGLSYEQYF.